The T cell receptor beta chain under discussion was sequenced for a study of shared clonotypes between healthy human individuals. Ten immunoSEQ deep assay plates were used by the authors to sequence unsorted PBMC DNA. This table comes from immunoSEQ multiplex PCR, and its TCRdb copy is limited to in-frame clones, with some not included. The table lists hundreds of thousands of clones, approximately 77% of them singletons. The clonotype comes from a middle-aged woman in good health. Some clones in this sample may be carry-over from other donors' samples. The sequenced sample was PBMCs.

The CDR3 coding sequence is TGTGCCAGTAGTCCCCGACAGGGGGCCACTGAAGCTTTCTTT. It is translated as CASSPRQGATEAFF. The chain combines TRBV19 with TRBJ1-1; 10 nucleotides agree with TRBD1. Losses at the gene ends were 5 bases for V and 4 bases for J; bases not matched to a gene: 4. This CDR3 is built from 14 residues. Germline values: CDR1 LNHDA, CDR2 SQIVND (reference sequence).